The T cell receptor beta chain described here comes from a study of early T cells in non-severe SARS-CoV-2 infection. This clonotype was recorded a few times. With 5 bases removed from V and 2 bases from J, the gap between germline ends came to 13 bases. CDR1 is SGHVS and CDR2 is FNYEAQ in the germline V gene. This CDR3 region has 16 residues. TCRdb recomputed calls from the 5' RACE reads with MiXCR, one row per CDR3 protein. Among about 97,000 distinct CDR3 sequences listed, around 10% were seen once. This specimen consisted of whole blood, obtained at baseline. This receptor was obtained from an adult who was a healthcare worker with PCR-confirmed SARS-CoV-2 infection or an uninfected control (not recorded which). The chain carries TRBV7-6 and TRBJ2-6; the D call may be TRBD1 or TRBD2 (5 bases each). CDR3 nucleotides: TGTGCCAGCAGCCTCTTTGGGGGTCCTGGGGCCAACGTCCTGACTTTC. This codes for CASSLFGGPGANVLTF.